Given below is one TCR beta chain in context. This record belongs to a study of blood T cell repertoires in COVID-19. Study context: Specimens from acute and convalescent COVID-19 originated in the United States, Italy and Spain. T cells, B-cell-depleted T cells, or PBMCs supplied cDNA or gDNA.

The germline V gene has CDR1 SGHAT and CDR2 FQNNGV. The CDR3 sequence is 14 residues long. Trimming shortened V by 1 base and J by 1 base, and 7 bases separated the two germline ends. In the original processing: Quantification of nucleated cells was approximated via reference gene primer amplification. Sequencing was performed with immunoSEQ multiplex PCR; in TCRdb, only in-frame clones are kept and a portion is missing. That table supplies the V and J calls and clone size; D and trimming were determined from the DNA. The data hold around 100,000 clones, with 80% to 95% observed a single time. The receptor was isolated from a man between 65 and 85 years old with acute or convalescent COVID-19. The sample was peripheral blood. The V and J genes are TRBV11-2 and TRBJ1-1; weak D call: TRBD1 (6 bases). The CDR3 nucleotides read TGTGCCAGCAGCTTAGGGGGGCCGAACACTGAAGCTTTCTTT. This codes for CASSLGGPNTEAFF.